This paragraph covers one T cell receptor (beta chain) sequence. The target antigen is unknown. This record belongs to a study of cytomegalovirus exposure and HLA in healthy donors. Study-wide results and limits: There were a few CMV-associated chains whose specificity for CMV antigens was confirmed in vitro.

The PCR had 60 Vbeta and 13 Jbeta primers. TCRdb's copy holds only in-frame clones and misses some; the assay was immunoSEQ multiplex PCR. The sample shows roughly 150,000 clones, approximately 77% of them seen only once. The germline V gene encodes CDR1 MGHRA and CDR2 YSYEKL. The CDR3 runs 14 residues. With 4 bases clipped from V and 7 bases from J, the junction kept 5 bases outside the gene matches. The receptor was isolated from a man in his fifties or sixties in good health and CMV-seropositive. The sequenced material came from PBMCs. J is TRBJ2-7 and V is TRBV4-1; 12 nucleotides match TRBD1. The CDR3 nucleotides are TGCGCCAGCAGCCCCCGGGACAGGGGGCGAGAGCAGTACTTC. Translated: CASSPRDRGREQYF.